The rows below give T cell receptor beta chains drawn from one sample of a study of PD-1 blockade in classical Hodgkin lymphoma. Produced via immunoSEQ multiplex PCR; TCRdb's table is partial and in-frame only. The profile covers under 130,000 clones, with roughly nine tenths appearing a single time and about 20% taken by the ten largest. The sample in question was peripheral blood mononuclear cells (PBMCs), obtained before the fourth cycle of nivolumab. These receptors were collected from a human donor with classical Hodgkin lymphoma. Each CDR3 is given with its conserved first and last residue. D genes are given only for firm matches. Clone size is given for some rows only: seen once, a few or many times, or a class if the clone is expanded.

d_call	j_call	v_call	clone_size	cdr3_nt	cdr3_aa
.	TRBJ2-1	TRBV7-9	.	TGTGCCAGCAGGGGAAGTATACGGTTCTTC	CASRGSIRFF
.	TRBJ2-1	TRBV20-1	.	TGCAGTGCTAGCCACACCAATGAGCAGTTCTTC	CSASHTNEQFF
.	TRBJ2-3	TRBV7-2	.	TGTGCCAGCAGCTTCGACAGATCCACAGATACGCAGTATTTT	CASSFDRSTDTQYF
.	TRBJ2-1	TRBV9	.	TGTGCCAGCAGCGGAGGAGTTAGTGAGCAGTTCTTC	CASSGGVSEQFF
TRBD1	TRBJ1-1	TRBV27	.	TGTGCCAGCAGTTTGGCGGACAGGGGTGACACTGAAGCTTTCTTT	CASSLADRGDTEAFF
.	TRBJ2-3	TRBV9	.	TGTGCCAGCAGCGTAGGGGGGTCTTATGGGGATACGCAGTATTTT	CASSVGGSYGDTQYF
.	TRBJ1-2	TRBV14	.	TGTGCCAGCAGCCAAGGAGAAGGGGTTAAGGGCTACACCTTC	CASSQGEGVKGYTF
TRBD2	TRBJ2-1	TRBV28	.	TGTGCCAGCAGTGCGCCGGGACTAGCGGGGGCATACAATGAGCAGTTCTTC	CASSAPGLAGAYNEQFF
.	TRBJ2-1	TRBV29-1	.	TGCAGCGTTGAAGATGTTCTAGTCTCCTACAATGAGCAGTTCTTC	CSVEDVLVSYNEQFF
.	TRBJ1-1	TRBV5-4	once	TGTGCCAGCAGCCCCGGGTGGGGGGGTGAAGCTTTCTTT	CASSPGWGGEAFF
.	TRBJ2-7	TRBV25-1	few	TGTGCCAGCAGTGCAGGGGCCTACGAGCAGTACTTC	CASSAGAYEQYF
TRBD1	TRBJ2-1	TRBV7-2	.	TGTGCCAGCAGCTTAGGGGGGGACAGGGCTCTACGGGAGCAGTTCTTC	CASSLGGDRALREQFF
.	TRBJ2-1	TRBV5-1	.	TGCGCCAGCAGCCCGGGGGGCGGGAGTGCGGTCTATGAGCAGTTCTTC	CASSPGGGSAVYEQFF
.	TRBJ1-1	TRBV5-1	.	TGCGCCAGCAGCTTGGCCTCCAGGAACACTGAAGCTTTCTTT	CASSLASRNTEAFF
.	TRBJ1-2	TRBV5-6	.	TGTGCCAGCAGCTTGGGGCAGGCCTCTAACTATGGCTACACCTTC	CASSLGQASNYGYTF
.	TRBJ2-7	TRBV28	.	TGTGCCAGCACCTCCTGGTCCTACGAGCAGTACTTC	CASTSWSYEQYF
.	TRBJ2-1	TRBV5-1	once	TGCGCCAGCAGCTTGGTCGCGGGAACCTCTCCGGGTGAGCAGTTCTTC	CASSLVAGTSPGEQFF